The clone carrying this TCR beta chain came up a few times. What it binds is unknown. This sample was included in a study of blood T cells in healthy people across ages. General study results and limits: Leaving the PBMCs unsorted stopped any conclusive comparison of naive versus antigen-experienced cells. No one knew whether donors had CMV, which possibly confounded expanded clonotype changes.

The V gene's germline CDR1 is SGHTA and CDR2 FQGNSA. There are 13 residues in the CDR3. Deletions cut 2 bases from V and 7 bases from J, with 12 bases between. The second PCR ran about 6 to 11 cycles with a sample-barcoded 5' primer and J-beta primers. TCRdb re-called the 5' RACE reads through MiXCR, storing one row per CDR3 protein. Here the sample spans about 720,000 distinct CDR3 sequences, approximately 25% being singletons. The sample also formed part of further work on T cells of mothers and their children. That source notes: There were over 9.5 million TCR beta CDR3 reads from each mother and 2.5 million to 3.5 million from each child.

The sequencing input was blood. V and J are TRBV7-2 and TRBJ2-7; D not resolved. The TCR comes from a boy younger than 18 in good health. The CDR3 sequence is CASSLQGSLEQYF. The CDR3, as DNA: TGTGCCAGCAGCTTACAAGGGTCCCTTGAGCAGTACTTC.